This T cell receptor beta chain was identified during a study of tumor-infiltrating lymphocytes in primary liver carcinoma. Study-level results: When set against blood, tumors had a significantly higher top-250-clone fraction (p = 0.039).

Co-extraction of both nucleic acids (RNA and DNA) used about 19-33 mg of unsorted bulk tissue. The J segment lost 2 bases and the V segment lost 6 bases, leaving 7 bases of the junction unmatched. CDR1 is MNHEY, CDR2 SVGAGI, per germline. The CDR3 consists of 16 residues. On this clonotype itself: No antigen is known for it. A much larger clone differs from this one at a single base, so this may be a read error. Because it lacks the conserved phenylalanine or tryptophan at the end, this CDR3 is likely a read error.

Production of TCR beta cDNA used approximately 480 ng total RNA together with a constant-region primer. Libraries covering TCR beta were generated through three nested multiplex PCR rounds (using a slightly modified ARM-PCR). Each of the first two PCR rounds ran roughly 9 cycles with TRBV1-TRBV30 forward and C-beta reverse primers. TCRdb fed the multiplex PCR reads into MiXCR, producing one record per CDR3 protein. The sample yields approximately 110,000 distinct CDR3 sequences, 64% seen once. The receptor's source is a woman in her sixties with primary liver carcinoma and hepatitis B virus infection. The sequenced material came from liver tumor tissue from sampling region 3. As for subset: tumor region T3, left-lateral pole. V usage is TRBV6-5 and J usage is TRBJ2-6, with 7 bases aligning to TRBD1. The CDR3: CASRGTVEAGANVLTI. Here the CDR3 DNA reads TGTGCCAGCAGGGGGACAGTGGAGGCTGGGGCCAACGTCCTGACTATC.